The rows below give T cell receptor beta chains drawn from one sample of a study of shared clonotypes between healthy human individuals. Sequencing was performed with immunoSEQ multiplex PCR; in TCRdb, only in-frame clones are kept and a portion is missing. The sample has under 750,000 clones; roughly 72% are singletons. The sample comprised memory CD4+ T cells sorted from blood. The receptors stem from a young woman in good health. Each CDR3 is given without its conserved first and last residue. Each record gives: D gene, clone size, J gene, V gene, CDR3 protein. The D gene is left open where the match is weak. The size field is filled for only some rows; it gives once, few, many or a size class.

d_gene: NA; abundance: NA; j_gene: TRBJ2-2; v_gene: TRBV6-5; CDR3aa: ASSYNAGAHTGELF
d_gene: TRBD1; abundance: few; j_gene: TRBJ1-4; v_gene: TRBV5-1; CDR3aa: ASSPWTGSVEKLF
d_gene: TRBD1; abundance: few; j_gene: TRBJ1-4; v_gene: TRBV6-1; CDR3aa: ASSLPRTGGEKLF
d_gene: NA; abundance: NA; j_gene: TRBJ1-5; v_gene: TRBV2; CDR3aa: ASSAAASNQPQH
d_gene: NA; abundance: NA; j_gene: TRBJ2-7; v_gene: TRBV27; CDR3aa: ASSFQGSEQY
d_gene: TRBD2; abundance: many; j_gene: TRBJ2-1; v_gene: TRBV7-9; CDR3aa: ASSLRAGGYNEQF
d_gene: TRBD2; abundance: NA; j_gene: TRBJ2-3; v_gene: TRBV30; CDR3aa: AWRREGTDTQY
d_gene: TRBD1; abundance: NA; j_gene: TRBJ1-5; v_gene: TRBV2; CDR3aa: ASRKPGQLDQPQH
d_gene: TRBD2; abundance: NA; j_gene: TRBJ2-5; v_gene: TRBV14; CDR3aa: ASSRRLAGGETQY
d_gene: TRBD1; abundance: many; j_gene: TRBJ2-1; v_gene: TRBV5-4; CDR3aa: ASSFQGAREQF
d_gene: TRBD1; abundance: NA; j_gene: TRBJ2-1; v_gene: TRBV28; CDR3aa: ASSQGVNEQF
d_gene: NA; abundance: NA; j_gene: TRBJ1-1; v_gene: TRBV5-6; CDR3aa: ASSPGQREYTEAF
d_gene: NA; abundance: NA; j_gene: TRBJ2-1; v_gene: TRBV7-3; CDR3aa: ASSVTVGVSYNEQF
d_gene: TRBD1; abundance: NA; j_gene: TRBJ2-5; v_gene: TRBV29-1; CDR3aa: SVFTRGQGQETQY
d_gene: TRBD1; abundance: few; j_gene: TRBJ2-3; v_gene: TRBV5-1; CDR3aa: ASSSGQETDTQY
d_gene: TRBD2; abundance: NA; j_gene: TRBJ2-3; v_gene: TRBV4-1; CDR3aa: ASSQDSSQGTGRVHTQY
d_gene: NA; abundance: NA; j_gene: TRBJ2-7; v_gene: TRBV6-1; CDR3aa: ASGVELGYEQY
d_gene: TRBD1; abundance: few; j_gene: TRBJ1-1; v_gene: TRBV2; CDR3aa: ASRGGQDRAF
d_gene: NA; abundance: once; j_gene: TRBJ1-3; v_gene: TRBV11-2; CDR3aa: ASSLAHDRSGNTIY